The 21 T cell receptor beta chains given below trace back to one sample, sequenced in a study of shared clonotypes between healthy human individuals. The repertoire was sequenced with immunoSEQ multiplex PCR; TCRdb's copy has only in-frame clones and lacks some. Of about 1.4 million clones listed, over 95% were seen once; the top ten hold roughly 1.2%. Sequenced sample: naive CD4+ T cells sorted from blood. Subset here: CD45RA+ positively selected. Receptors were obtained from a man aged 25-45 years in good health.

The rearrangement joins TRBV30 to TRBJ2-3, with D perhaps TRBD1 (5 bases). The CDR3 is 14 residues long. V was clipped by 4 bases and J by 2 bases, with 13 bases between them. CDR1 and CDR2 (germline): GTSNPN, SVGIG (reference sequence). CDR3 residues: CAWMRQGHTDTQYF. The CDR3, as DNA: TGTGCCTGGATGAGGCAGGGTCACACAGATACGCAGTATTTT.

The V call is TRBV9, the J call TRBJ1-1, with D possibly being TRBD1 (6 bases). The V gene's germline CDR1 is SGDLS and CDR2 YYNGEE. The CDR3 is made up of 14 amino acids. Trimming shortened V by 0 bases and J by 4 bases, and 10 bases separated the two germline ends. CDR3 nucleotide sequence: TGTGCCAGCAGCGTAGACAGCAGGGGCACTGAAGCTTTCTTT. It specifies CASSVDSRGTEAFF.

V gene TRBV4-3 combines with J gene TRBJ1-5; the match to TRBD1 covers 7 bases. J lost 7 bases, V lost 1 base, and 13 bases had no gene match. Germline CDR1 and CDR2: LGHNA and YSLEER. The CDR3 covers 17 residues. CDR3 sequence reads: CASSQGAGQDAHQPQHF. The CDR3 nucleotides are TGCGCCAGCAGCCAAGGGGCTGGACAGGACGCTCACCAGCCCCAGCATTTT.

This chain connects TRBV19 to TRBJ1-5; 9 bases are shared with TRBD1. V shed 4 bases, J shed 6 bases, and the junction held 7 bases outside the gene matches. Germline V lookup: CDR1 LNHDA, CDR2 SQIVND (reference sequence). The CDR3 spans 15 residues. CDR3 bases: TGTGCCAGTAGTAGGGGGACAGGGACGGGTCAGCCCCAGCATTTT. It encodes CASSRGTGTGQPQHF.

The chain uses TRBV11-2 and TRBJ1-1; no reliable D call. This CDR3 region has 12 residues. Germline CDR1 reads SGHAT; CDR2 reads FQNNGV. The ends were cut back, 6 bases at V and 8 bases at J, with 13 bases in the middle. The CDR3 region is CASSRPPGEAFF. In DNA, the CDR3 is TGTGCCAGCAGTCGACCGCCAGGAGAAGCTTTCTTT. The full variable domain, with the rest looked up from reference TRBV11-2 and TRBJ1-1, is EAGVAQSPRYKIIEKRQSVAFWCNPISGHATLYWYQQILGQGPKLLIQFQNNGVVDDSQLPKDRFSAERLKGVDSTLKIQPAKLEDSAVYLCASSRPPGEAFFGQGTRLTVV.

The chain uses TRBV11-2 and TRBJ2-7; TRBD1 matches 7 bases. Germline loops: CDR1 SGHAT, CDR2 FQNNGV. The CDR3 covers 15 residues. The ends lost 3 bases at V and 6 bases at J; junction bases unmatched: 11. CDR3 DNA sequence: TGTGCCAGCAGCTTGGCCGGGACAGCGTTTTTCGAGCAGTACTTC. The encoded protein is CASSLAGTAFFEQYF. Full variable domain (outside the CDR3, taken from reference TRBV11-2 and TRBJ2-7): EAGVAQSPRYKIIEKRQSVAFWCNPISGHATLYWYQQILGQGPKLLIQFQNNGVVDDSQLPKDRFSAERLKGVDSTLKIQPAKLEDSAVYLCASSLAGTAFFEQYFGPGTRLTVT.

The genes are TRBV5-1 and TRBJ1-2; D uncertain. Germline-derived CDR1 and CDR2 are SGHRS and YFSETQ. The V gene lost 0 bases and the J gene lost 5 bases, with 14 bases spanning the gap. The CDR3 length is 15 residues. The CDR3 protein is CASSLGASSMYGYTF. The CDR3 DNA follows: TGCGCCAGCAGCTTGGGCGCCTCCTCTATGTATGGCTACACCTTC.

This chain links TRBV5-1 with TRBJ2-6; 7 nucleotides agree with TRBD1. Germline CDR1 SGHRS, CDR2 YFSETQ. Trimming removed 5 bases from V and 0 bases from J; junction bases left unmatched: 8. The CDR3 runs 17 residues. CDR3 protein: CASSQGELLSGANVLTF. The CDR3 nucleotides read TGCGCCAGCAGTCAGGGGGAACTACTCTCTGGGGCCAACGTCCTGACTTTC.

A remark on this clone: Other DNA sequences of this sample code for an identical CDR3. This chain connects TRBV19 to TRBJ1-5, with D perhaps TRBD1 (5 bases). Trimming left V 3 bases short and J 4 bases short, with 10 bases between. The CDR3 has 14 residues. CDR1 and CDR2 (germline): LNHDA, SQIVND (reference sequence). The CDR3 nucleotides read TGTGCCAGTAGTATCGAGGGGCTTAATCAGCCCCAGCATTTT. Its translation: CASSIEGLNQPQHF.

This sequence joins TRBV6-1 and TRBJ2-4; a weak D match, TRBD1 (5 bases). CDR1 is MNHNS and CDR2 is SASEGT in the germline V gene. CDR3 size: 15 residues. The V gene lost 6 bases and the J gene lost 0 bases, with 12 bases spanning the gap. Written as DNA, the CDR3 is TGTGCCAGCAGGGGATTGACAGTAGCCAAAAACATTCAGTACTTC. As protein: CASRGLTVAKNIQYF.

The chain employs TRBV18 and TRBJ1-4; TRBD1 agrees at 7 bases. J gave up 7 bases and V 2 bases, and 7 bases lay outside the gene matches. Germline-derived CDR1 and CDR2 are KGHSH and LQKENI. The CDR3 spans 15 residues. The CDR3 here is CASSPDGGQREKLFF. The DNA for the CDR3 is TGTGCCAGCTCACCAGATGGGGGACAGCGTGAAAAACTGTTTTTT. Using reference TRBV18 and TRBJ1-4 for the parts outside the CDR3, the full variable domain is NAGVMQNPRHLVRRRGQEARLRCSPMKGHSHVYWYRQLPEEGLKFMVYLQKENIIDESGMPKERFSAEFPKEGPSILRIQQVVRGDSAAYFCASSPDGGQREKLFFGSGTQLSVL.

Note on this clone: The sample has other DNA sequences that encode this CDR3 too. The chain is built from TRBV15 and TRBJ2-7, with D perhaps matching TRBD1 (5 bases). Per germline, CDR1 LNHNV and CDR2 YYDKDF (reference sequence). The CDR3 loop spans 15 amino acids. Trimming removed 0 bases from V and 0 bases from J, with 9 bases in between. The CDR3 bases are TGTGCCACCAGCAGAGATCCAGGGCTCTCCTACGAGCAGTACTTC. This codes for CATSRDPGLSYEQYF.

The chain combines TRBV12-5 with TRBJ2-5, with 7 nucleotides matching TRBD1. V was pared by 7 bases and J by 5 bases, with 10 bases of the junction left unmatched. Per germline, CDR1 LGHNT and CDR2 FRNRAP. The CDR3 has 14 amino acids. CDR3: CASAPGTVGETQYF. The CDR3 bases are TGTGCTAGTGCCCCCGGGACAGTGGGGGAGACCCAGTACTTC.

The V call is TRBV11-2, the J call TRBJ2-7; TRBD1 is a possible D gene (5 bases). The germline V gene encodes CDR1 SGHAT and CDR2 FQNNGV. V was shortened by 8 bases and J by 6 bases, with 20 bases between the two germline ends. The CDR3 sequence is 14 residues long. For the CDR3, the DNA is TGTGCCAGCTCCTCTCTGACCAGGGTTCGCGAGCAGTACTTC. Its protein product is CASSSLTRVREQYF.

Details on this clone: The sample carries other DNA sequences with the same CDR3. V is TRBV28 and J is TRBJ1-2; TRBD1 matches 12 bases. V shed 5 bases, J shed 4 bases, and the junction held 5 bases outside the gene matches. Germline V gene lookup returns CDR1 MDHEN and CDR2 SYDVKM. The CDR3 extends over 15 amino acids. The CDR3 sequence is CASSPRGQGAYGYTF. The CDR3 DNA follows: TGTGCCAGCAGTCCTAGGGGACAGGGGGCCTATGGCTACACCTTC.

The chain links TRBV6-6 to TRBJ2-2; TRBD1 matches 7 bases. Germline CDR1 MNHNY, CDR2 SVGAGI (reference sequence). The CDR3 covers 14 residues. The V and J ends lost 7 bases and 4 bases, in that order; junction bases with no gene match: 6. This chain's CDR3 is CASNRQGSTGELFF. CDR3 nucleotide sequence: TGTGCCAGCAACCGACAGGGTAGCACCGGGGAGCTGTTTTTT.

The chain has TRBV28 and TRBJ2-1, with D hard to call. Germline V gene lookup returns CDR1 MDHEN and CDR2 SYDVKM. The germline V and J ends were trimmed by 2 bases and 3 bases, with 11 bases remaining between them. The CDR3 contains 15 residues. The CDR3 spells CASSLQALDYNEQFF. In nucleotides, the CDR3 is TGTGCCAGCAGTTTACAGGCGCTAGACTACAATGAGCAGTTCTTC.

CDR3 bases: TGTGCCAGCAGTTACGTGGGGACAGGCAACAATGAGCAGTTCTTC. This codes for CASSYVGTGNNEQFF. The rearrangement uses TRBV6-6 and TRBJ2-1; 8 bases map to TRBD1. Germline values: CDR1 MNHNY, CDR2 SVGAGI (reference sequence). After removal of 2 bases from V and 5 bases from J, the junction contained 5 bases not matched to a gene. The length of the CDR3 is 15 residues.

This clone was detected once. Written as DNA, the CDR3 is TGTGCCAGCAGGGGATGGGGGGAGGGCCTCGATGAGCAGTTCTTC. This codes for CASRGWGEGLDEQFF. The chain is built from TRBV25-1 and TRBJ2-1; 7 nucleotides match TRBD2. Germline CDR1 and CDR2: MGHDK and SYGVNS. The V gene end was trimmed by 6 bases and the J gene end by 8 bases; junction bases not matched to a gene: 13. The CDR3 is 15 amino acids.

The V and J genes are TRBV27 and TRBJ2-7, with D unresolved. The germline gives CDR1 MNHEY, CDR2 SMNVEV (reference sequence). V was clipped by 5 bases and J by 0 bases, with 5 bases between them. This CDR3 has 12 residues. As DNA, the CDR3 is TGTGCCAGCAGTGCCCCCTCCTACGAGCAGTACTTC. Protein product: CASSAPSYEQYF.

This chain uses TRBV27 with TRBJ2-3, with 10 positions matching TRBD2. Germline loops: CDR1 MNHEY, CDR2 SMNVEV (reference sequence). CDR3 size: 16 residues. The junction had 3 bases not matched to a gene; V was cut back by 3 bases and J by 0 bases. The CDR3 DNA is TGTGCCAGCAGTTTTAGCGGGAGGCATAGCACAGATACGCAGTATTTT. Protein product: CASSFSGRHSTDTQYF.